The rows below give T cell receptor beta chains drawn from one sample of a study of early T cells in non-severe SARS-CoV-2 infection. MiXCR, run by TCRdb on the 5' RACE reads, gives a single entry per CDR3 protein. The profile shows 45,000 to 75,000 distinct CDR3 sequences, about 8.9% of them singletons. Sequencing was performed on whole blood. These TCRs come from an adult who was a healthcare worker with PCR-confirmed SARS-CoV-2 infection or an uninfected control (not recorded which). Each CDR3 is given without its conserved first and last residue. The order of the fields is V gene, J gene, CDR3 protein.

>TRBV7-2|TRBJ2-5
ASSFQGSSETQY
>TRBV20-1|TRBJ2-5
SASHETQY
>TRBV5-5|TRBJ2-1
ASSVYNEQF
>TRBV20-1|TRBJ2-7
SARGINRVSRPYEQY
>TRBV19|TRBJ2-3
ASSGSTQY
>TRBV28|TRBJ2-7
ASSGRREPREQY
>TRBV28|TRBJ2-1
ASSWGDNEQF
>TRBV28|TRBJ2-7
ASSGAGVNEQY
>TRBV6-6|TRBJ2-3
ASSYLGQGAGDTQY
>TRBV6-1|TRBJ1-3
ASSPDSGNTIY
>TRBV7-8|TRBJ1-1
ASSLAAWLWLTEAF
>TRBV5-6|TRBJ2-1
ASSYRLAGGPDEQF
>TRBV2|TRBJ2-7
ASSEEAGGPYEQY
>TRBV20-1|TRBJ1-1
SAREGTNTEAF
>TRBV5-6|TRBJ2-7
ASSFRTSGRAEQY
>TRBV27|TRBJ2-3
ATRDISTDTQY
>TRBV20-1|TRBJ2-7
SAAGGTYEQY
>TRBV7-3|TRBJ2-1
ASSFEPSSYNEQF
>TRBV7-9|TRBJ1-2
ASSNDLGLTGNYGYT
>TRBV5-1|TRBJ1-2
ASSLWQGRNGYT
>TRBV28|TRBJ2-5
ASSFTRSETQY
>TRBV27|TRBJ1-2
ASSLSGTTNYGYT
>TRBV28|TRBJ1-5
ASRRQGARNQPQH
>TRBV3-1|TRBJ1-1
ASSHGTGGTEAF
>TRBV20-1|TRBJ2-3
SARGGLLGPTDTQY
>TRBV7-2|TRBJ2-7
ASTPLAGGAHEQY
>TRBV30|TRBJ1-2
AWSAGSNLGYT
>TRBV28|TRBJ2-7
ASFKLRHEQY
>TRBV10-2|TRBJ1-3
ASSGTASSGNTIY
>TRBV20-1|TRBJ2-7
SAKQGAQGEQY
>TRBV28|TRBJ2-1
ASTDPRSYNEQF
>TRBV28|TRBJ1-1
ASFFGHEAF
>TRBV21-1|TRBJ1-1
ASRSLRGPNPNTEAF
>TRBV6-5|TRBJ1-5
ASSDRVNQPQH
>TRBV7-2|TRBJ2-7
ASSKTGLAYEQY
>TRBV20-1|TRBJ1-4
SASGPVDNEKLF
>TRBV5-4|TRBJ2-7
ASSSSTSAYEQY
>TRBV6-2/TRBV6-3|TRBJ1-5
ASSYSVDNSNQPQH
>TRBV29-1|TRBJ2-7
SVLTGGSYEQY
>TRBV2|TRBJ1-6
ASSEALQGDPLH
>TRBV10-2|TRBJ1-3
ASSESTRLGNTIY
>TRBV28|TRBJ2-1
ASSPGGALWNEQF
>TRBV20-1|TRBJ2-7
SARGAASYEQY
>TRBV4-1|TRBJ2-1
ASADLGSSYNEQF
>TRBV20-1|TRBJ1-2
SARARGPYGYT
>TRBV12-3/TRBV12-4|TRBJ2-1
ASSRGEGSKTNEQF
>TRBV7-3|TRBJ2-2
ASTSGGLAGGPVGELF
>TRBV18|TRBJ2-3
ASSPTTITDTQY
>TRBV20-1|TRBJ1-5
SARDLAQVNQPQH
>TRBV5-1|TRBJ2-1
ASSLERYNEQF
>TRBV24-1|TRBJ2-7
ATSDSTSGNGYEQY
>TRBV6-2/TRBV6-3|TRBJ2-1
ASSWGRQGNYNEQF